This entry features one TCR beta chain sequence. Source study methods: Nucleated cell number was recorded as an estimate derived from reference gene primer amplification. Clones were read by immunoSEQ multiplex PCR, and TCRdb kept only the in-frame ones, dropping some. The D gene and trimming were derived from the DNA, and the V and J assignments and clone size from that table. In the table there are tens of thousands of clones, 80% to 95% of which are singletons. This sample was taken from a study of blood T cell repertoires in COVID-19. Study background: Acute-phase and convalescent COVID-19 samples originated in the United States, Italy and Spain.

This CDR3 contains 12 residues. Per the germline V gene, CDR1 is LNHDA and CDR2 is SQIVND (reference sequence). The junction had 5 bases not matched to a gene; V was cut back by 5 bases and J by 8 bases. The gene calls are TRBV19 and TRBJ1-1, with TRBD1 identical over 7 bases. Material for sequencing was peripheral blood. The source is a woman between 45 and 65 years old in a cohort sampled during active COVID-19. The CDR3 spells CASSFQGVEAFF. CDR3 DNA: TGTGCCAGTAGTTTTCAGGGGGTCGAAGCTTTCTTT.